These T cell receptor beta chains were read from a single sample in a study of T cells in Graves' hyperthyroidism and ophthalmopathy. TCRdb called the multiplex PCR reads again in MiXCR, with one record for every CDR3 protein. The table shows around 350,000 distinct CDR3 sequences, with approximately 17% occurring only once. Sample: blood. The receptors originated from a woman aged 25 to 39 with Graves' hyperthyroidism that later progressed to Graves' ophthalmopathy. Each CDR3 is given with its conserved first and last residue. The D gene is left open where the match is weak. Size is omitted from some rows. Given values are once, few, many or a class for expanded clones.

TRBV6-1	.	TRBJ2-4	.	CASSIGGQRKNIQYF	TGTGCCAGCAGTATCGGGGGACAGAGGAAAAACATTCAGTACTTC
TRBV28	.	TRBJ2-7	many	CASSFFRGFSYEQYF	TGTGCCAGCAGTTTTTTCCGCGGGTTCTCCTACGAGCAGTACTTC
TRBV19	.	TRBJ1-2	many	CASSTGTEVLYGYTF	TGTGCCAGTAGTACCGGGACGGAAGTACTCTATGGCTACACCTTC
TRBV20-1	.	TRBJ2-1	once	CSANYGDLTLYEQFF	TGCAGTGCTAATTATGGAGACCTGACACTCTACGAGCAGTTCTTC
TRBV6-4	.	TRBJ1-1	.	CASRVGQGGEAFF	TGTGCCAGCAGGGTGGGGCAGGGCGGCGAAGCTTTCTTT
TRBV5-1	.	TRBJ2-5	many	CASTNGVLGIQETQYF	TGCGCCAGCACTAATGGGGTTCTCGGGATTCAAGAGACCCAGTACTTC
TRBV27	TRBD1	TRBJ1-2	many	CASSSGTGNYGYTF	TGTGCCAGCAGTTCGGGGACAGGGAACTATGGCTACACCTTC
TRBV5-1	.	TRBJ2-7	many	CASRVQTSEQYF	TGCGCCTCCAGGGTACAGACCTCGGAGCAGTACTTC
TRBV10-3	.	TRBJ2-5	.	CAIRADRTSLQETQYF	TGTGCCATCAGGGCCGACAGGACATCCCTCCAAGAGACCCAGTACTTC
TRBV7-2	.	TRBJ2-7	many	CASSTDGETYEQYF	TGTGCCAGCAGTACCGACGGCGAAACCTACGAGCAGTACTTC
TRBV25-1	.	TRBJ1-2	many	CASSVGAGYGYTF	TGTGCCAGCAGTGTGGGGGCAGGCTATGGCTACACCTTC
TRBV6-1	.	TRBJ1-1	.	CASSEANFRRSSIYTEVFF	TGTGCCAGCAGTGAAGCAAATTTCCGGCGAAGCAGCATATACACTGAGGTTTTCTTT